The source of this T cell receptor (beta chain) is a study of cytomegalovirus exposure and HLA in healthy donors. Study summary: As an earlier analysis found, 150 million to 200 million T cells yielded 95 million to 130 million unique TCR beta sequences.

Amplification used 60 Vbeta primers and 13 Jbeta primers. Measured with immunoSEQ multiplex PCR; TCRdb has only the in-frame clones, and not every one. The sample holds over 150,000 clones, roughly 80% seen once. Looked up from germline, CDR1 is SGHVS and CDR2 is FNYEAQ. This CDR3 comprises 12 residues. V was pared by 5 bases and J by 13 bases, with 7 bases of the junction left unmatched. About this clone: The antigen is not known.

General observations from the study: Among the most significant clusters, several appeared linked to common viral pathogens in a later analysis. In a later analysis, across HLA loci, associated TCR counts were highest for DRB1, lowest for HLA-C. Segments of the TCR beta V type were, in most cases, productive about 87% or about 30% of the time in an earlier analysis.

V is TRBV7-6 and J is TRBJ2-1, with 8 bases aligning to TRBD1. The sequencing sample was made of PBMCs. The clonotype was recovered from a boy aged 2 to 10 in good health and CMV-seronegative. CDR3 bases: TGTGCCAGCAGCAAGATACAGGGGGTTCAGTTCTTC. It encodes CASSKIQGVQFF.